These T cell receptor beta chains were read from a single sample in a study of cytomegalovirus exposure and HLA in healthy donors. Only in-frame clones appear in the TCRdb table, and some are missing; sequencing was by immunoSEQ multiplex PCR. The sample lists 150,000 to 200,000 clones, 95% to 96% occurring once. Input material: PBMCs. Receptor source: a woman aged 18-29 years in good health and CMV-seronegative. CDR3s include the opening cysteine and the closing phenylalanine or tryptophan. Fields, in order: J gene, V gene, D gene, clone size, CDR3 DNA, CDR3 protein. D genes are given only for firm matches. The size field is filled for only some rows; it gives once, few, many or a size class.

TRBJ2-2 | TRBV5-1 | TRBD2 | - | TGCGCCAGCAGCCTTAGCGGGGGGAACACCGGGGAGCTGTTTTTT | CASSLSGGNTGELFF
TRBJ2-3 | TRBV7-8 | - | - | TGTGCCAGCAGCTATGGGACATATAGCACAGATACGCAGTATTTT | CASSYGTYSTDTQYF
TRBJ2-1 | TRBV6-1 | - | - | TGTGCCAGCAGTGGATATACAGGGATCGACAATGAGCAGTTCTTC | CASSGYTGIDNEQFF
TRBJ2-5 | TRBV9 | - | - | TGTGCCAGCAGCGTAGTAGGGGCGGGGCTAGAGACCCAGTACTTC | CASSVVGAGLETQYF
TRBJ2-3 | TRBV4-2 | TRBD2 | - | TGTGCCAGCAGAAAGAGTAGCGGGGGGGCCAAAGATACGCAGTATTTT | CASRKSSGGAKDTQYF
TRBJ1-1 | TRBV12-5 | - | - | TGTGCTAGTGGTCCCAGGACTGACGTGAACACTGAAGCTTTCTTT | CASGPRTDVNTEAFF
TRBJ1-3 | TRBV30 | - | - | TGTGCCTGGAGTGTAACGAGCTCTGGAAACACCATATATTTT | CAWSVTSSGNTIYF
TRBJ2-2 | TRBV4-1 | - | - | TGCGCCAGCAGCCCCAAGGGACACCCGAACACCGGGGAGCTGTTTTTT | CASSPKGHPNTGELFF
TRBJ2-1 | TRBV5-4 | - | - | TGTGCCAGCAGTCGTGACGGAGAGGGTGAGCAGTTCTTC | CASSRDGEGEQFF
TRBJ1-1 | TRBV29-1 | - | - | TGCAGCGTTGAAGGGGGGGAATACACTGAAGCTTTCTTT | CSVEGGEYTEAFF
TRBJ2-3 | TRBV7-7 | - | - | TGTGCTAGCAGCCCTACAGGGTCCGTAGATACGCAGTATTTT | CASSPTGSVDTQYF
TRBJ2-7 | TRBV6-5 | TRBD1 | - | TGTGCCAGCAGTCGATCCGACAGGGGGCTGTACGAGCAGTACTTC | CASSRSDRGLYEQYF
TRBJ1-3 | TRBV27 | - | - | TGTGCCAGCCGATCGACGGGTTCTGGAAACACCATATATTTT | CASRSTGSGNTIYF
TRBJ1-2 | TRBV5-1 | - | - | TGCGCCAGCAGCTTGGGGCAGGTCTATGGCTACACCTTC | CASSLGQVYGYTF
TRBJ2-5 | TRBV15 | - | - | TGTGCCACCAGCAGAGTAGGCCTAAAGGGGGAGACCCAGTACTTC | CATSRVGLKGETQYF
TRBJ2-7 | TRBV7-8 | TRBD1 | - | TGTGCCAGCAGCCTACAGGGGTTAAGCTACGAGCAGTACTTC | CASSLQGLSYEQYF
TRBJ2-7 | TRBV7-9 | TRBD2 | once | TGTGCCAGCAGCTTAGATGTAGCGGGGGGGCCTGAGCAGTACTTC | CASSLDVAGGPEQYF
TRBJ2-1 | TRBV7-3 | - | - | TGTGCCAGCAGCCCACGGCCACTCGGGGGGCCCTACAATGAGCAGTTCTTC | CASSPRPLGGPYNEQFF
TRBJ2-1 | TRBV9 | - | - | TGTGCCAGCAGCGCTCGTGACTCGGGGGGCCAGCAGTTCTTC | CASSARDSGGQQFF
TRBJ1-4 | TRBV18 | TRBD1 | - | TGTGCCAGCTCAACGGGACAGGGGAAGTTTGGTGAAAAACTGTTTTTT | CASSTGQGKFGEKLFF
TRBJ2-5 | TRBV28 | - | - | TGTGCCACTTCAGGGGTTGGAGAGACCCAGTACTTC | CATSGVGETQYF
TRBJ1-2 | TRBV7-2 | - | - | TGTGCCAGCAGCTTTGTGCATGGCCCGGGATATGGCTACACCTTC | CASSFVHGPGYGYTF
TRBJ2-1 | TRBV4-2 | TRBD2 | - | TGTGCCAGCAGCCAAGATGGGGGGACTAGAGTTGGGTCAGGGCAGTTCTTC | CASSQDGGTRVGSGQFF
TRBJ2-3 | TRBV29-1 | - | - | TGCAGCGTTGACCCTTTGACTGGAGGCCCAGATACGCAGTATTTT | CSVDPLTGGPDTQYF
TRBJ1-4 | TRBV7-8 | - | - | TGTGCCAGCAGCTTGGCAGGGTTGGGAGAAAAACTGTTTTTT | CASSLAGLGEKLFF
TRBJ1-1 | TRBV7-9 | - | - | TGTGCCAGCAGCTTAGTTCCAGGGTCGAACACTGAAGCTTTCTTT | CASSLVPGSNTEAFF
TRBJ2-1 | TRBV9 | TRBD2 | - | TGTGCCAGCAGCGAAGCCCCGGGACTAGCGGCCTACAATGAGCAGTTCTTC | CASSEAPGLAAYNEQFF
TRBJ1-4 | TRBV29-1 | - | - | TGCAGCGTAGCTGGGCGGGGCACTAATGAAAAACTGTTTTTT | CSVAGRGTNEKLFF
TRBJ1-6 | TRBV27 | TRBD1 | - | TGTGCCAGCAGTCTAGGGACAGTTAATTCACCCCTCCACTTT | CASSLGTVNSPLHF
TRBJ1-6 | TRBV7-2 | - | - | TGTGCCAGCAGCAGCGGGACGGTTAATAATTCACCCCTCCACTTT | CASSSGTVNNSPLHF
TRBJ2-7 | TRBV2 | TRBD1 | - | TGTGCCAGCAGGGGACAGTCCTCCTACGAGCAGTACTTC | CASRGQSSYEQYF
TRBJ2-7 | TRBV6-6 | - | - | TGTGCCAGCAGTCGCTCCTACGAGCAGTACTTC | CASSRSYEQYF
TRBJ2-7 | TRBV30 | - | - | TGTGCCTGGAGCTCGAGCCGGGGGGCCTACTACGAGCAGTACTTC | CAWSSSRGAYYEQYF
TRBJ2-2 | TRBV6-5 | - | - | TGTGCCAGCAGTTACAGACAGAACACCGGGGAGCTGTTTTTT | CASSYRQNTGELFF
TRBJ1-1 | TRBV5-1 | TRBD1 | - | TGCGCCAGCAGCTTGCCCCAGGGGGCTATTCTGGGGAAAGCTTTCTTT | CASSLPQGAILGKAFF
TRBJ1-1 | TRBV9 | TRBD1 | - | TGTGCCAGCAGCATAACAGGGGGCTTGAACACTGAAGCTTTCTTT | CASSITGGLNTEAFF
TRBJ2-7 | TRBV7-8 | - | - | TGTGCCAGCAGCCCGTTCGGAGACAGCTACGAGCAGTACTTC | CASSPFGDSYEQYF
TRBJ1-1 | TRBV7-2 | - | - | TGTGCCAGCAGCTTATCGCCGGGAGTAACTGAAGCTTTCTTT | CASSLSPGVTEAFF
TRBJ1-3 | TRBV5-1 | - | - | TGCGCCAGCAGCTTGGACGGGCAGGGAGGTGGAAACACCATATATTTT | CASSLDGQGGGNTIYF
TRBJ2-5 | TRBV18 | TRBD1 | - | TGTGCCAGCCTAGAAACCGGACAGGGATGGGAGACCCAGTACTTC | CASLETGQGWETQYF
TRBJ2-2 | TRBV2 | - | - | TGTGCCAGCCTTAAAGGGGGGGCTACCGGGGAGCTGTTTTTT | CASLKGGATGELFF
TRBJ1-4 | TRBV30 | - | - | TGTGCCTGGAGCGTTGGGGACTGGGCAGAAAAACTGTTTTTT | CAWSVGDWAEKLFF
TRBJ2-3 | TRBV5-8 | - | once | TGTGCCAGCAGCTTGGCTTGGACTAGCACAGATACGCAGTATTTT | CASSLAWTSTDTQYF
TRBJ2-3 | TRBV7-2 | - | - | TGTGCCAGCAGCGCACAGGGTACAGATACGCAGTATTTT | CASSAQGTDTQYF
TRBJ2-5 | TRBV7-2 | - | once | TGTGCCAGCAGCTTAGGAAACGAGTATTGGGAGACCCAGTACTTC | CASSLGNEYWETQYF
TRBJ2-1 | TRBV29-1 | - | - | TGCAGCGTCGCGGAGCTTGAGCAGTTCTTC | CSVAELEQFF
TRBJ1-2 | TRBV2 | TRBD1 | few | TGTGCCAGCAGCCTACAGGGGAATGGCTACACCTTC | CASSLQGNGYTF
TRBJ1-6 | TRBV2 | TRBD1 | - | TGTGCCAGCAGGCCAATACAGGGGGCGGGTAATTCACCCCTCCACTTT | CASRPIQGAGNSPLHF
TRBJ2-7 | TRBV9 | - | once | TGTGCCAGCAGCTCGGAGCCAGAACCCTACGAGCAGTACTTC | CASSSEPEPYEQYF
TRBJ2-5 | TRBV18 | TRBD2 | - | TGTGCCAGCTCACCACTCGCGGGGGGGCAAGAGACCCAGTACTTC | CASSPLAGGQETQYF
TRBJ1-1 | TRBV5-1 | - | - | TGCGCCAGCAGCGCGGGGTGGAGTGAAGCTTTCTTT | CASSAGWSEAFF
TRBJ2-1 | TRBV4-3 | TRBD2 | - | TGCGCCAGCAGCTTAGCGGGAGGCTCCTACAATGAGCAGTTCTTC | CASSLAGGSYNEQFF
TRBJ1-4 | TRBV6-5 | - | - | TGTGCCAGCAGTTTTGACAGAGCAACTAATGAAAAACTGTTTTTT | CASSFDRATNEKLFF
TRBJ2-3 | TRBV9 | TRBD2 | once | TGTGCCAGCACGACTAGCGGGGGAGATTTAGATACGCAGTATTTT | CASTTSGGDLDTQYF
TRBJ1-2 | TRBV6-5 | - | - | TGTGCCAGCAGTTCCCCCGGGGATATCCTATATGGCTACACCTTC | CASSSPGDILYGYTF
TRBJ2-5 | TRBV6-5 | TRBD2 | - | TGTGCCAGCGGGGGTTCGGCTAGCGGGGAGACCCAGTACTTC | CASGGSASGETQYF
TRBJ2-3 | TRBV4-1 | TRBD2 | - | TGCGCCAGCAGCCAAGACGGGACTAGTGGGAGTTCAGATACGCAGTATTTT | CASSQDGTSGSSDTQYF
TRBJ2-5 | TRBV7-2 | - | - | TGTGCCAGCAGCTCCCCTGCGGAGACCCAGTACTTC | CASSSPAETQYF
TRBJ2-5 | TRBV19 | - | - | TGTGCCAGTAGTCCCGTGTGGGCAGCACAAGAGACCCAGTACTTC | CASSPVWAAQETQYF